The 22 T cell receptor beta chains in this list originate from one sample, sequenced in a study of spatial heterogeneity in lung cancer. These receptors' targets are unknown. The time point here: sample taken at primary tumor resection. Findings and caveats of the study: Tumors with more nonsynonymous mutations had more expanded intratumoral alpha and beta TCRs.

From the 5' RACE reads, TCRdb called clonotypes with MiXCR, one entry per CDR3 protein. Of roughly 18,000 distinct CDR3 sequences in the sample, around 6% were seen once. The sequences come from lung tumor tissue, collected at surgery. Receptors were obtained from a female donor with early-stage non-small cell lung cancer.

This clonotype was seen ten or more times. The chain couples TRBV28 to TRBJ2-7; TRBD2 agrees at 7 bases. The V gene end was trimmed by 2 bases and the J gene end by 2 bases; junction bases not matched to a gene: 3. CDR1 and CDR2 from the germline V gene are MDHEN and SYDVKM. CDR3 length: 14 amino acids. The CDR3 is CASSLASGAYEQYF. As DNA, the CDR3 is TGTGCCAGCAGTTTAGCGAGCGGGGCCTACGAGCAGTACTTC.

This clonotype showed up many times. V and J are TRBV9 and TRBJ2-5; TRBD1 is a possible D gene (6 bases). Germline lookup yields CDR1 SGDLS and CDR2 YYNGEE. The CDR3 runs 15 residues. Trimming removed 4 bases at V and 2 bases at J, with 15 bases between. The CDR3 loop reads CASSKRQAPQETQYF. DNA of the CDR3: TGTGCCAGCAGCAAACGACAGGCCCCGCAAGAGACCCAGTACTTC.

This clonotype was observed many times. The chain joins TRBV7-3 to TRBJ2-3; D gene uncertain. The V end was cut by 3 bases, the J end by 0 bases, with 7 bases between. The CDR3 has 14 residues. Germline V lookup: CDR1 SGHTA, CDR2 FQGTGA. The CDR3 spells CASSFSASTDTQYF. The CDR3 nucleotides are TGTGCCAGCAGCTTCAGCGCGAGCACAGATACGCAGTATTTT.

In this sample, this clonotype turned up many times. The CDR3, as DNA: TGCGCCAGCAGCCTGGACAGGGGGTTCGCCTACGAGCAGTACTTC. Translating gives CASSLDRGFAYEQYF. This rearrangement joins TRBV5-1 to TRBJ2-7; 10 bases map to TRBD1. The V gene end was trimmed by 4 bases and the J gene end by 2 bases; junction bases not matched to a gene: 6. This CDR3 region has 15 residues. Germline lookup yields CDR1 SGHRS and CDR2 YFSETQ.

CDR3 residues: CASSFSSTDTQYF. The CDR3 nucleotides read TGCGCCAGCAGCTTTAGCAGCACAGATACGCAGTATTTT. The rearrangement joins TRBV5-1 to TRBJ2-3; D call uncertain. Trimming stripped 2 bases from V and 0 bases from J, with 4 bases between. Germline-derived CDR1 and CDR2 are SGHRS and YFSETQ. CDR3 length: 13 residues. The full variable domain, completed using reference TRBV5-1 and TRBJ2-3, is KAGVTQTPRYLIKTRGQQVTLSCSPISGHRSVSWYQQTPGQGLQFLFEYFSETQRNKGNFPGRFSGRQFSNSRSEMNVSTLELGDSALYLCASSFSSTDTQYFGPGTRLTVL.

This clonotype was found many times. This chain uses TRBV5-1 with TRBJ2-5; D not certain. The CDR3 spans 14 residues. The germline CDR1 and CDR2 sequences are SGHRS and YFSETQ. The V end was cut by 1 base, the J end by 4 bases, with 11 bases between. The CDR3 DNA reads as TGCGCCAGCAGCTTGTCGGAGTTAGGAGAGACCCAGTACTTC. Translating it yields CASSLSELGETQYF.

This clonotype showed up just a few times. CDR3 sequence reads: CASSLGFDGTGELFF. Here the CDR3 DNA reads TGTGCCAGCAGCTTAGGGTTCGATGGCACCGGGGAGCTGTTTTTT. This chain connects TRBV7-3 to TRBJ2-2; D not certain. CDR3 size: 15 residues. V lost 2 bases and J 4 bases, leaving 11 bases between the germline ends. Germline V CDR1 and CDR2: SGHTA, FQGTGA.

This chain connects TRBV6-1 to TRBJ1-1, with unresolved D. The germline V gene has CDR1 MNHNS and CDR2 SASEGT. V shed 7 bases and J shed 6 bases, with 24 bases lying between them. This CDR3 has 16 residues. This chain's CDR3 is CASTKRFWERTPEAFF. CDR3 coding DNA: TGTGCCAGCACTAAAAGGTTCTGGGAACGAACACCTGAAGCTTTCTTT.

This clonotype was detected many times. CDR3 sequence: CASREGARGLAKNIQYF. The DNA for the CDR3 is TGTGCCAGCAGAGAGGGGGCGAGGGGACTAGCCAAAAACATTCAGTACTTC. The V gene is TRBV5-6, the J gene TRBJ2-4; tentative D call: TRBD1 (7 bases). This CDR3 contains 17 residues. Germline V gives CDR1 SGHDT, CDR2 YYEEEE. The germline V and J ends were trimmed by 5 bases and 0 bases, with 18 bases remaining between them.

In its sample, this clonotype was seen many times. The chain couples TRBV28 to TRBJ2-7; D is perhaps TRBD2 (5 bases). The CDR3 length is 14 residues. Trimming removed 4 bases from V and 7 bases from J, with 17 bases in between. CDR1 and CDR2 from the germline V gene are MDHEN and SYDVKM. The CDR3 sequence is CASSSTPAGWEQYF. The CDR3 coding sequence is TGTGCCAGCAGTTCGACCCCGGCGGGCTGGGAGCAGTACTTC.

This clonotype was seen a handful of times. V usage is TRBV6-6 and J usage is TRBJ2-1; D may be TRBD2 (6 bases). This CDR3 is 16 amino acids long. Trimming stripped 8 bases from V and 4 bases from J, with 21 bases between. Per germline, CDR1 MNHNY and CDR2 SVGAGI (reference sequence). This chain's CDR3 is CASFPLRAGSYNEQFF. CDR3 DNA sequence: TGTGCCAGCTTTCCCCTTCGCGCGGGATCTTACAATGAGCAGTTCTTC.

Ten or more counts support this clonotype. V is TRBV27 and J is TRBJ2-7, with D possibly TRBD2 on 6 matching bases. In germline, CDR1 is MNHEY, CDR2 SMNVEV (reference sequence). Trimming took off 3 bases at V and 3 bases at J, with 12 bases between the two ends. CDR3 length: 14 amino acids. CDR3 protein: CASSFERESYEQYF. The CDR3 nucleotides read TGTGCCAGCAGTTTCGAACGGGAGAGCTACGAGCAGTACTTC.

This clonotype is termed medium-sized. The chain combines TRBV27 with TRBJ2-7; 8 nucleotides agree with TRBD2. Trimming took 3 bases from V and 5 from J; bases not matched to a gene: 9. The CDR3 is made up of 15 amino acids. Per the germline V gene, CDR1 is MNHEY and CDR2 is SMNVEV (reference sequence). The DNA of the CDR3 is TGTGCCAGCAGTTTCCCGGGAGGGCCTTATGACGAGCAGTACTTC. Its protein is CASSFPGGPYDEQYF.

This clonotype has ten or more counts. V is TRBV7-2 and J is TRBJ2-7, with D hard to call. The CDR3 spans 12 residues. Germline loops: CDR1 SGHTA, CDR2 FQGNSA. The V end was cut by 3 bases, the J end by 6 bases, with 9 bases between. The chain's CDR3 is CASSLGVREQYF. In DNA, the CDR3 is TGTGCCAGCAGCTTGGGCGTCCGCGAGCAGTACTTC.

The genes are TRBV7-8 and TRBJ2-3; TRBD1 agrees at 8 bases. Germline lookup yields CDR1 SGHVS and CDR2 FQNEAQ. The CDR3 runs 16 residues. J gave up 4 bases and V 0 bases, and 6 bases lay outside the gene matches. CDR3 sequence reads: CASSLARQGIPDTQYF. Written as DNA, the CDR3 is TGTGCCAGCAGCTTAGCGCGACAGGGGATCCCAGATACGCAGTATTTT.

This clonotype was seen only a few times. This sequence joins TRBV12-3 or TRBV12-4 and TRBJ1-1; maybe TRBD1 (6 bases). The V and J ends lost 3 bases and 11 bases respectively, with 16 bases between them. The CDR3 has 13 amino acids. DNA of the CDR3: TGTGCCAGCAGTTTGGGGGCAGTAGAAGGTGCTTTCTTT. This translates into CASSLGAVEGAFF.

This clonotype was picked up many times. This chain links TRBV28 with TRBJ2-3; 13 bases map to TRBD2. CDR3 length: 17 residues. V dropped 2 bases and J dropped 3; count of bases not matched to a gene: 5. The germline V gene has CDR1 MDHEN and CDR2 SYDVKM. In nucleotides, the CDR3 is TGTGCCAGCAGTTTAGTGGGACTAGCGGGATCGACAGATACGCAGTATTTT. This translates into CASSLVGLAGSTDTQYF.

This clonotype was observed many times. The gene calls are TRBV20-1 and TRBJ1-4, with unresolved D. This CDR3 contains 15 residues. Germline lookup yields CDR1 DFQATT and CDR2 SNEGSKA (reference sequence). Trimming shortened V by 5 bases and J by 8 bases, and 21 bases separated the two germline ends. As DNA, the CDR3 is TGCAGTGCTGTACAGACGGGGATAAAGAGAGAAAAACTGTTTTTT. Its protein product is CSAVQTGIKREKLFF.

This clonotype counts as medium-sized. The CDR3 is CARTTGANEQYF. As DNA, the CDR3 is TGTGCCAGGACGACAGGGGCCAACGAGCAGTACTTC. This sequence joins TRBV27 and TRBJ2-7; 8 bases are a match to TRBD1. The V segment lost 9 bases and the J segment 5 bases; nucleotides outside the gene matches: 6. The CDR3 is 12 residues long. Looked up from germline, CDR1 is MNHEY and CDR2 is SMNVEV (reference sequence).

This clonotype was detected many times. The CDR3 sequence: CSVQTPSNTGELFF. CDR3 coding DNA: TGCAGCGTACAGACACCTTCGAACACCGGGGAGCTGTTTTTT. The gene calls are TRBV29-1 and TRBJ2-2, with D hard to call. The CDR3 is made up of 14 amino acids. Trimming took off 6 bases at V and 0 bases at J, with 11 bases between the two ends. Germline loops: CDR1 SQVTM, CDR2 ANQGSEA.

This clonotype was detected many times. The rearrangement links TRBV6-5 to TRBJ1-6, with D possibly TRBD1 on 5 matching bases. CDR1 MNHEY and CDR2 SVGAGI come from the germline V gene. This CDR3 is built from 14 residues. V shed 4 bases and J shed 8 bases, with 12 bases lying between them. The DNA of the CDR3 is TGTGCCAGCAGTTTTTCCAGGGTTTATTCACCCCTCCACTTT. Translating it yields CASSFSRVYSPLHF.

This clonotype ranks as medium-sized. V gene TRBV28 combines with J gene TRBJ2-7; D is possibly TRBD1 (6 bases). The V gene's germline CDR1 is MDHEN and CDR2 SYDVKM. CDR3 length: 13 residues. Deletions cut 4 bases from V and 3 bases from J, with 10 bases between. CDR3 region: CASSWGPGYEQYF. DNA of the CDR3: TGTGCCAGCAGTTGGGGGCCGGGCTACGAGCAGTACTTC.